This T cell receptor beta chain was captured in a study of cytomegalovirus exposure and HLA in healthy donors. For this clone: The antigen remains undetermined.

In the PCR, 60 Vbeta and 13 Jbeta primers were used. Profiled with immunoSEQ multiplex PCR; TCRdb holds only in-frame clones, not every one. The table shows roughly 190,000 clones, with about 80% occurring only once. Overall study results and limits: The authors listed 164 TCR beta chains as cytomegalovirus-associated. Rare sequences made up most TCRs, while some public TCRs were found in many donors. Versus the approximately 670-donor mean, an Asian-associated ancestry cluster reportedly showed fewer N-insertions in a later analysis. V- and J-gene trimming of TCR beta was linked (in a later analysis) to a missense DCLRE1C variant.

The CDR3 extends over 15 amino acids. Germline assignment: CDR1 SGHAT and CDR2 FQNNGV. V was shortened by 2 bases and J by 0 bases, with 7 bases between the two germline ends. The source of this sequence is a woman aged 45-65 years in good health and CMV-seropositive. Sequenced input: PBMCs. V and J are TRBV11-2 and TRBJ2-2; D is uncertain. The CDR3, as DNA: TGTGCCAGCAGCTTATCAACAGCGAACACCGGGGAGCTGTTTTTT. This sequence encodes CASSLSTANTGELFF.